This TCR beta chain was documented in a study of identifying expanded T cells in peripheral blood. This CDR3 has 15 residues. Germline CDR1 is SGHVS and CDR2 is FQNEAQ. Trimming stripped 4 bases from V and 6 bases from J, with 16 bases between. The study's findings and limits: Differentially abundant clones: roughly 1.3 between replicates, 15 to 17 at approximately two weeks, over 18 at four. Roughly two-week clone count variance significantly increased as total template count grew.

Method: immunoSEQ multiplex PCR; TCRdb's copy keeps in-frame clones and lacks some. The sample includes 55,000 to 75,000 clones, roughly 86% of them seen just once. Of note for this clone: Antigen specificity is unknown.

No infections or other immune events were documented during collection. The sequenced sample consisted of blood. The rearrangement joins TRBV7-8 to TRBJ1-5; tentatively, D is TRBD1 (6 bases). The clonotype originates from a person aged 18-70 years in good health. The CDR3 coding sequence is TGTGCCAGCAGCTACATGGGGGGGGCCGGTCAGCCCCAGCATTTT. As protein: CASSYMGGAGQPQHF.